This T cell receptor (beta chain) was profiled in a study of T cell responses to AZD1222 COVID-19 vaccine (dated by TCRdb to the early 2020s). Context from the whole study: TCR sequencing covered more than 230 trial participants: 200 to 220 given two doses of AZD1222 and 26 given two doses of MenACWY control vaccine. Trial participants were enrolled by age into subgroups of 18-55, 56-69 and 70-plus years, and around 150, 28 and 57 TCR-sequenced participants, respectively, were included in these subgroups.

As for this clone: Which antigen it targets is not known. Base qualities are not recorded, but no much larger clone differs from it by a single base.

Points the paper makes about the study in general: Because no day 14 peak-response samples were available, the repertoires could be characterized only after the peak T cell response. Conclusions about previously exposed vaccinees are limited because only 5 or 6 AZD1222 recipients were SARS-CoV-2 seropositive at baseline. Reportedly, close to half of the unique spike-specific TCRs recognized epitopes lying outside the regions that are mutated in the B.1.351 and B.1.1.7 variants. The 56-69-year group was small, and its depth increase did not reach significance, likely because of low power. After two AZD1222 doses, both the breadth and the depth of spike-specific TCRs were significantly higher than at day 0 and than in MenACWY recipients. The whole spike protein was spanned by vaccine-associated CD4 TCRs, and dominant responses were seen in regions 160-218 and 743-854. Most participants were white British and females outnumbered males, and the authors suggested that clonal diversity may have been underestimated.

The CDR3 regions of human TCRbeta chains were subjected to immunosequencing. Processing in the source paper ran as follows. TCRs in the repertoires were matched against a reference library of SARS-CoV-2-specific TCRs that had been generated with the MIRA antigen-specificity platform. Breadth was defined as the fraction of unique TCRs that were SARS-CoV-2-associated. Depth was defined as the fraction of total T cells that were SARS-CoV-2-associated. Using the MIRA data, each spike-specific TCR was assigned both to the spike region to which the TCR was reactive and to a CD4 or CD8 class. Log10-transformed breadth and depth values were compared by one-way ANOVA with Sidak's multiple comparisons tests. TCRdb took over this immuneACCESS table, retaining in-frame rearrangements with V and J assigned. Such tables are incomplete; in checked studies, under half of the missing clones stem from an unresolved V gene, and the remainder is unexplained. V, J and clone size are taken as reported in that table, and D and trimming were inferred from the DNA itself. The sample table lists around 75,000 clones, around 88% of them with a count of one. The ten largest clones add up to about 9.1% of the sample.

The germline V gene (reference sequence) specifies MNHEY as CDR1 and SMNVEV as CDR2. The CDR3, from cysteine to phenylalanine, totals 14 residues. Here the CDR3 DNA is all that survives: 42 bases in frame from base 1. V lost 3 bases and J lost 0 bases; the stretch between them is 9 bases long. Per the publication, the time point label means: about 28 days (+/-7) after the second vaccine dose. This specimen's treatment or condition label, interpreted: meningococcal conjugate vaccine given as trial control. Vaccinee samples came from UK trials COV001 and COV002, including a single-blind randomized controlled phase 2/3 trial of AZD1222 (ChAdOx1 nCoV-19) in healthy adults. For TCRbeta chain sequencing, PBMC samples from trial participants were taken at day 0 and at day 28 after the second dose.

The V gene is TRBV27 and the J gene is TRBJ2-7, with TRBD1 as a weak D call on 5 bases. This receptor was identified in an adult who received the MenACWY meningococcal vaccine as a control. Sequencing was performed on peripheral blood, taken 28 days after the second dose of the MenACWY control vaccine. The encoded CDR3 is CASSLTALSYEQYF. The nucleotides are TGTGCCAGCAGTTTGACAGCACTCTCCTACGAGCAGTACTTC.